The rows below give T cell receptor beta chains drawn from one sample of a study of T cell repertoires in cytomegalovirus infection. Their cognate antigens are unknown. TCRdb re-called the reads with MiXCR, one entry per CDR3 protein. The sample carries about 830,000 distinct CDR3 sequences, approximately 29% recorded once. This specimen was cultured CD8+ T cells from PBMCs, taken from culture after CMV antigen stimulation. Receptor source: a human donor in good health (CMV status not recorded). Some clones in this sample may be carry-over from other donors' samples. Both conserved end residues are part of each CDR3. Fields, in order: D gene, V gene, clone size, J gene, CDR3 protein, CDR3 DNA. The D gene is left open where the match is weak. Part of the rows lack a size; the others show once, few, many or a class for expanded clones.

TRBD2	TRBV24-1	NA	TRBJ2-1	CATSAAGGPFNEQFF	TGTGCCACCAGTGCAGCGGGGGGGCCCTTTAATGAGCAGTTCTTC
TRBD2	TRBV6-5	NA	TRBJ2-5	CASSHNPGLAVQETQYF	TGTGCCAGCAGTCATAATCCGGGACTAGCGGTACAAGAGACCCAGTACTTC
NA	TRBV12-3/TRBV12-4	few	TRBJ1-2	CASSFGTGTDYGYTF	TGTGCCAGCAGTTTCGGAACCGGGACTGACTATGGCTACACCTTC
NA	TRBV27	few	TRBJ1-2	CASSSSGTANYGYTF	TGTGCCAGCAGTTCCTCCGGGACGGCCAACTATGGCTACACCTTC
NA	TRBV12-3/TRBV12-4	many	TRBJ1-5	CASSLNSNQPQHF	TGTGCCAGCAGCTTAAATAGCAATCAGCCCCAGCATTTT
NA	TRBV4-1	NA	TRBJ2-1	CASSPSPGGSYNEQFF	TGCGCCAGCAGCCCAAGCCCCGGGGGCTCCTACAATGAGCAGTTCTTC
NA	TRBV7-9	NA	TRBJ1-2	CASSPPTGSKILGYTF	TGTGCCAGCAGCCCTCCGACAGGATCAAAGATTCTTGGCTACACCTTC
TRBD1	TRBV2	NA	TRBJ2-1	CASWRTGGIGEQFF	TGTGCCAGCTGGAGGACAGGGGGCATTGGGGAGCAGTTCTTC
NA	TRBV7-2	many	TRBJ2-3	CASSFGRSGSTDTQYF	TGTGCCAGCAGCTTTGGCAGGTCGGGCAGCACAGATACGCAGTATTTT
NA	TRBV28	NA	TRBJ1-1	CASSFWADRNTEAFF	TGTGCCAGCAGTTTTTGGGCCGACAGGAACACTGAAGCTTTCTTT